The rows below give T cell receptor beta chains drawn from one sample of a study of immune heterogeneity within non-small cell lung tumors. TCRdb reanalysed the multiplex PCR reads using MiXCR and keeps one entry per CDR3 protein. The profile shows about 1,900 distinct CDR3 sequences, around 27% of them singletons. The material sequenced was lung tumor tissue. These receptors were obtained from a woman aged 50 to 60 with non-small cell lung cancer. Both conserved end residues are part of each CDR3. The D gene is left open where the match is weak. Rows give clone size only sometimes, using once, few, many, or a class for an expanded clone.

>TRBJ2-7|NA|NA|TRBV10-3
TGTGCCATCAGGGGGGCCGAAATCGGGGAGCAGTACTTC
CAIRGAEIGEQYF
>TRBJ1-5|NA|NA|TRBV10-3
TGTGCCATCAGTGAGTCACAGGGAGGGGATCAGCCCCAGCATTTT
CAISESQGGDQPQHF
>TRBJ2-7|few|NA|TRBV7-9
TGTGCCAGCAGCTTATGGCCGGTGGGGAGCTCCTACGAGCAGTACTTC
CASSLWPVGSSYEQYF
>TRBJ2-1|NA|TRBD2|TRBV6-2/TRBV6-3
TGTGCCAGCAGTTACTCCGGACTAGACCGGCAGTTCTTC
CASSYSGLDRQFF
>TRBJ2-7|few|NA|TRBV27
TGTGCCAGCAGTTCCCGCCTGTTTGGTGGGACCCTCGAGCAGTACTTC
CASSSRLFGGTLEQYF
>TRBJ2-7|few|TRBD1|TRBV19
TGTGCCAGTAGTCCCCGAGCAGGGGGCCCCTACGAGCAGTACTTC
CASSPRAGGPYEQYF
>TRBJ1-2|NA|NA|TRBV3-1
TGTGCCAGCAGCCAAGCAGCTTCCGGGACGCAGAGGGGCTACACCTTC
CASSQAASGTQRGYTF
>TRBJ1-1|medium-sized|NA|TRBV27
TGTGCCAGCAGCAAGGAAGGAAGGGGGAGAACTGAAGCTTTCTTT
CASSKEGRGRTEAFF
>TRBJ2-1|NA|TRBD1|TRBV12-3/TRBV12-4
TGTGCCAGCACCCTCGGGGGCAGGGGGCTCAATGAGCAGTTCTTC
CASTLGGRGLNEQFF
>TRBJ2-5|NA|NA|TRBV2
TGTGCCAGCAGCGAAGGGACCCAGTACTTC
CASSEGTQYF
>TRBJ2-7|medium-sized|NA|TRBV6-2/TRBV6-3
TGTGCCAGCAGGAGACAGGTGTACTACGAGCAGTACTTC
CASRRQVYYEQYF
>TRBJ2-5|NA|NA|TRBV18
TGTGCCAGCTCACCGCAACCCCCGGGACACCCGCAAGAGACCCAGTACTTC
CASSPQPPGHPQETQYF
>TRBJ1-5|NA|TRBD1|TRBV28
TGTGCCAGCAGGCCGGGACAGGGGGCCTATAGCAATCAGCCCCAGCATTTT
CASRPGQGAYSNQPQHF
>TRBJ2-5|NA|TRBD1|TRBV18
TGTGCCAGCTCACCTTACAGGGGGCTAAAGGAGACCCAGTACTTC
CASSPYRGLKETQYF
>TRBJ1-2|NA|NA|TRBV3-1
TGTGCCAGCAGCCTACGGCCCGGTAACTATGGCTACACCTTC
CASSLRPGNYGYTF